This T cell receptor beta chain was sequenced during a study of cytomegalovirus exposure and HLA in healthy donors (dated by TCRdb to 2017 to 2019). With respect to the entire study: According to an earlier analysis of 587 of the donors, about 180 million T cells yielded 120 million or so unique TCR beta sequences and 276 Gb of sequence data. About 320 gigabases of sequencing data and tens of millions of unique TCR sequences were included in an early release covering several hundred HLA-typed donors. Of the approximately 400 genotyped donors, 65% to 90% were placed in the genetic ancestry cluster associated with self-reported Caucasian donors. The study aimed to test whether cataloging public T cell receptors could reveal signatures of past pathogen exposure. The study used immunosequencing to profile the T cell repertoires of some 600 subjects and linked those repertoires to cytomegalovirus serostatus. In addition to the first cohort of 650 to 750 subjects, a separate validation cohort of approximately 130 different subjects was used. To predict cytomegalovirus infection status, the study combined high-throughput TCR immunosequencing, statistical association of individual TCRs with disease status, and machine learning. In a later analysis, previously published TCR beta repertoires from 600 to 850 donors were re-analyzed and high-resolution HLA genotyping was added so that TCR occurrence patterns could be studied. In the later analysis, no new phenotypic data were used to find candidate immune exposures; instead, reliance was placed on TCR beta sequences and their occurrence across donors. An earlier analysis of several hundred of the donors used high-throughput TCR beta sequencing to judge whether each TCR beta V gene segment behaved as functional or pseudogenic. Donor age, sex, ethnicity and CMV serostatus were compiled together with the repertoire data. A later genetic analysis took genome-wide SNP genotypes for about 55% of the 666 donors and used that subset as a discovery cohort. All discovery cohort repertoires had been generated on a single sequencing platform. HLA typing included class I and class II loci at four-digit resolution. The number of donors typed differed by locus, with about 620-630 for A, B, C, DRB1 and DQB1, 522 for DQA1, approximately 580 for DPA1, and 450 to 480 for DPB1. A handful of DR-DQ haplotypes were treated as single units for association and clustering because of strong linkage in the cohort. On average, over 200,000 unique TCR beta nucleotide sequences were sequenced per donor among about 400 genotyped donors of the cohort, with roughly 19% of those sequences being non-productive. The investigation overall reported the following: According to a later analysis, TCR association rates differed among HLA loci, with DRB1 alleles showing the most associated TCRs and HLA-C alleles showing the fewest. The earlier analysis of a few hundred of the donors excluded about 16 rarely observed V segments, including chromosome 9 orphons, because counts were too low. In a later analysis, around 17,000 TCR beta sequences were associated with specific HLA alleles at a false discovery rate of 0.05. Some IMGT-functional V segments, including TRBV6-2 and TRBV6-3, could not be distinguished by the 87-base-pair reads and were therefore excluded. Roughly uniform sequencing depth across donors was assumed in presence/absence analyses, although this assumption may not hold. The classifier was reported to diagnose cytomegalovirus status with high specificity and sensitivity in both the original and validation cohorts. Several of the top co-occurrence clusters appeared to be linked to parvovirus B19, influenza, CMV and Epstein-Barr virus, according to a later analysis. Most CMV-associated TCR beta chains appeared to be HLA-restricted in a later analysis, and the HLA associations seemed to be driven largely by CMV exposure. An earlier analysis of approximately 500 of the donors showed that most TCR beta V segments appeared in productive rearrangements either about 90% or about 30% of the time, which broadly matched IMGT annotations. Only TCR beta chains were sequenced in this cohort, and the absence of alpha or paired-chain data limited detectable features. A further reported finding was that TCR beta sequences accurately predicted the HLA-A and HLA-B alleles for most subjects in the first cohort. A cluster of highly shared sequence variants was judged likely to represent a technical artifact of the sequencing pipeline. An association between a missense DCLRE1C variant and V-gene and J-gene trimming of TCR beta chains was found in a later genetic analysis and replicated in an independent cohort. Immune exposure information for the cohort was limited to CMV serostatus. A later analysis found that HLA-associated TCR beta chains were more clonally expanded and had lower generation probabilities than equally common non-associated chains. Assigning TCR associations to individual alleles was difficult when HLA alleles, especially DR and DQ, strongly co-occurred. In vitro tests confirmed that three of the cytomegalovirus-associated TCR beta chains recognize cytomegalovirus antigens. According to a later genetic analysis, donors in an Asian-associated ancestry cluster had fewer N-insertions in productive TCRs than the roughly 670-donor mean. Correlated functional status among segregating V segments might reflect linkage disequilibrium, but an unknown experimental factor could not be ruled out. Because HLA typing was missing for some donors at each locus, association tests included only the typed subset. While some public TCRs were present in many individuals, most TCR sequences turned up only very rarely across donors. A total of fewer than 200 TCR beta chains were listed by the study as associated with cytomegalovirus. According to the authors, the approach could potentially be generalized to other disease states and immunological phenotypes.

About this clone: The specificity of this receptor is unknown. No base qualities exist here, and no much larger clone lies one base off it. This same CDR3 is encoded by further DNA sequences in the sample.

The cohort was made up of about 670 healthy bone marrow donors. Cohort members were all nominally healthy when sampled, although unrecorded immune exposures were likely present. The donor tested CMV seronegative, placing the donor among the 350 or so seronegative members of the cohort. Every donor gave a peripheral blood sample, and the peripheral blood mononuclear cells from that sample were used for TCR beta sequencing. Genomic DNA extraction from the blood cell samples was performed with the Qiagen DNeasy Blood Extraction Kit. Ends trimmed: V by 2 bases, J by 4 bases; bases unmatched to a gene: 3. Via the germline V gene, CDR1 is MDHEN and CDR2 SYDVKM. There are 14 amino acids in the CDR3, from cysteine to phenylalanine inclusive. The kept DNA is CDR3 alone, 42 bases in frame from the first base. The library relied on the immunoSEQ multiplex PCR assay. For the multiplex PCR, a mixture combining 60 forward primers for TCR Vbeta segments and 13 reverse primers for TCR Jbeta segments was used. A multiplex PCR assay on genomic DNA amplified the CDR3 region of rearranged TCR beta genes. Amplified TCR beta libraries were sequenced as 87-base-pair reads on the Illumina HiSeq System. The authors processed their data as follows. In a later analysis, some 80 million unique TCR beta chains were counted across the 500 to 700 repertoires, and some 10 million of these chains were shared by at least two donors. Raw reads were error-corrected and collapsed into unique sequences by a nearest-neighbor algorithm in which closely related sequences were merged to remove PCR and sequencing errors. CDR3 sequences were aligned to IMGT reference sequences to assign V, D and J gene segments. For a sequence to be retained, at least a six-nucleotide match to both a V gene segment and a J gene segment was required. Rearrangements were called productive when the CDR3 lacked stop codons and stayed in frame with V and J; all others were non-productive. Following IMGT convention, CDR3 was defined as the stretch from the second conserved V-encoded cysteine up to the conserved J-encoded phenylalanine. Sequences without an unambiguous match to a single V gene segment were excluded from the earlier analysis of a few hundred of the donors. In an earlier analysis of approximately 500 of the donors, a V segment was called functional when productive rearrangements were above 56.7%, and segregating when the standard deviation between donors exceeded 5%. A statistical classification framework was built to diagnose cytomegalovirus status from the catalog of TCR beta chain sequences. A later analysis assigned V and J genes by comparing TCR nucleotide sequences with IMGT/GENE-DB human TR gene sequences. In a later analysis, CDR3 sequences and most-parsimonious VDJ recombination scenarios were assigned using the TCRdist pipeline. A later analysis defined each TCR beta chain by its CDR3 amino acid sequence plus V-gene family, and excluded reads lacking a unique V-gene family. As a way to deal with suspected cross-contamination and a sequencing artifact, a later analysis dropped more than 500 nucleotide sequences that were highly shared and had low generation probability. A later analysis calculated a clonal expansion index for each public chain from normalized within-repertoire ranks of inferred template counts. In a later analysis, generation probabilities were computed with a VDJ recombination model fitted to out-of-frame rearrangements, and the resulting probabilities were checked against IGoR. In a later analysis, hypergeometric tests were used to score TCR-TCR, TCR-HLA and TCR-CMV co-occurrence, with a repertoire-size bias correction applied to TCR pairs. In a later analysis, false discovery rates were estimated by permuting HLA or CMV assignments 20 times. In a later analysis, co-occurring TCRs were grouped with DBSCAN, and TCRdist sequence similarity was added when clustering was performed within HLA-allele-positive subsets. Co-occurrence clustering excluded repertoires with fewer than 30,000 or more than 120,000 public chains, plus five with anomalous nucleotide sharing. TCRdb stores this immuneACCESS table with in-frame sequences only. Part of the clones is absent; in the studies checked, under half of the shortfall reflects unresolved V genes, and no reason is known for the rest. V, J and clone size were drawn from that table, and D and trimming were deduced from the DNA. For this sample there are some 150,000 clones; less than 80% appear just once. In total, the top ten clones hold under 2.5% of the sample.

The chain is made from TRBV28 and TRBJ2-7; the junction holds 9 bases that match TRBD2. The sequenced material came from PBMCs. The sequence was collected from a man aged 35-49 years in good health and CMV-seronegative. Read as DNA, the sequence is TGTGCCAGCAGTTTACTAGCGGGATTGTACGAGCAGTACTTC. This sequence encodes CASSLLAGLYEQYF.